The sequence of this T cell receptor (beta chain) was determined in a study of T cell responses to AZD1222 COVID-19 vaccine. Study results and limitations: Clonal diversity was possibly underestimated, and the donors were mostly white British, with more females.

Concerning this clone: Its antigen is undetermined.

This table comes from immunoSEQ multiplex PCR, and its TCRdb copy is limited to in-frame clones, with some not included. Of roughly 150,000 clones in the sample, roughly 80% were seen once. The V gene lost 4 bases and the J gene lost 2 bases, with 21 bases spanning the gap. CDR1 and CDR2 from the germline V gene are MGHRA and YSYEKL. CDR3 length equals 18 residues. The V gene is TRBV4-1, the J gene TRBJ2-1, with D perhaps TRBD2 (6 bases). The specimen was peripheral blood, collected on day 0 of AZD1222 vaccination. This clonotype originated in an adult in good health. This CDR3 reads CASSPIRLALNAYNEQFF. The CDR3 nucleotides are TGCGCCAGCAGCCCCATTAGGCTAGCGCTTAATGCCTACAATGAGCAGTTCTTC.